The T cell receptor beta chain under discussion was sequenced for a study of blood T cell repertoires in COVID-19. On the study more broadly: PBMCs, B-cell-depleted T cells, or T cells provided the cDNA or gDNA that made up the material.

Participant-given clinical history determined each cohort assignment. Per the original data handling: Quantification of nucleated cells was approximated via reference gene primer amplification. Assay used: immunoSEQ multiplex PCR; TCRdb lists only in-frame clones, some missing. Clonal size and the V and J genes are those of that table, whereas D and trimming came from the DNA. The sample has some 400,000 clones; 80% to 90% are singletons. Germline V gene lookup returns CDR1 MDHEN and CDR2 SYDVKM. The CDR3 has 10 residues. Trimming cost V 10 bases and J 10 bases, with 13 bases left between them. The sequenced sample was PBMCs or T cells enriched from blood (not recorded which). The sequence came from a man aged 30 to 39 who had recovered from COVID-19. This chain joins TRBV28 and TRBJ1-2; D remains ambiguous. The DNA for the CDR3 is TGTGCCACCGGGATGGGTCTCTACACCTTC. Its translation is CATGMGLYTF.